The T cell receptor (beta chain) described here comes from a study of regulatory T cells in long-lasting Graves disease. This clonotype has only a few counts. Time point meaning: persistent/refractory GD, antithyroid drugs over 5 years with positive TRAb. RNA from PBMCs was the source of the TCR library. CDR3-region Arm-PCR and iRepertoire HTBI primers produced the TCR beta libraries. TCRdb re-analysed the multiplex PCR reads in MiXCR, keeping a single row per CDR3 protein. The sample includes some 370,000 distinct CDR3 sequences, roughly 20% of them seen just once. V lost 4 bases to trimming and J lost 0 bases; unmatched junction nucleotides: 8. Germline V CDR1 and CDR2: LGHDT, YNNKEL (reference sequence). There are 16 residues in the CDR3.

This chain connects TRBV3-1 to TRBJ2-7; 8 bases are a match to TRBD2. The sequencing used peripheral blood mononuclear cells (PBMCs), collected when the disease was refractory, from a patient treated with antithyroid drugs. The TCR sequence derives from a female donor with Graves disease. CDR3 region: CASSRSGRMTSYEQYF. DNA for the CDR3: TGTGCCAGCAGCCGCAGCGGGAGAATGACCTCCTACGAGCAGTACTTC.